The clone carrying this TCR beta chain appeared a single time. This entry is derived from a study of shared clonotypes between healthy human individuals. Trimming took 0 bases from V and 0 from J, leaving 9 bases between them. This CDR3 has 16 residues. Germline assignment: CDR1 SGDLS and CDR2 YYNGEE. TCRdb keeps only in-frame clones here, not all; method: immunoSEQ multiplex PCR. The data hold 450,000 to 600,000 clones, with 79% observed a single time. The source is a woman between 40 and 55 years old in good health. Some clones in this sample may be carry-over from other donors' samples. The V call is TRBV9, the J call TRBJ2-2; D may be TRBD1 or TRBD2 (5 bases each). Sequenced: PBMCs. CDR3 nucleotide sequence: TGTGCCAGCAGCGTAGTGACGGGGCCGAACACCGGGGAGCTGTTTTTT. Translation gives CASSVVTGPNTGELFF.